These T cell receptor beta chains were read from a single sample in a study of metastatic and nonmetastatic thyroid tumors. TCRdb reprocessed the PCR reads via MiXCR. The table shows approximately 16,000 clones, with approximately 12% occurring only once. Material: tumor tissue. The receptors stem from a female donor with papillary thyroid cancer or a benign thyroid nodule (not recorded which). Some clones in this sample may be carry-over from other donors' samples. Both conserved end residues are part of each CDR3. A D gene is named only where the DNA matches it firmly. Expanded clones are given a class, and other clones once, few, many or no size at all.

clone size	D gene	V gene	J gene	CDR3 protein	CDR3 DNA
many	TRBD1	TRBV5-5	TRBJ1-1	CASSLTGENTEAFF	TGTGCCAGCAGCTTGACAGGGGAGAACACTGAAGCTTTCTTT
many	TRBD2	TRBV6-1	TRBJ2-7	CASRGLAGFYEQYF	TGTGCCAGCAGAGGACTAGCGGGGTTCTACGAGCAGTACTTC
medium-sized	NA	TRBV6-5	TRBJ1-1	CASSYSDSAEAFF	TGTGCCAGCAGTTACTCGGACAGCGCTGAAGCTTTCTTT
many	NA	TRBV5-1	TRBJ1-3	CASSLVGSSGNTIYF	TGCGCCAGCAGCTTGGTTGGGAGCTCTGGAAACACCATATATTTT
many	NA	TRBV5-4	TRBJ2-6	CASTLGSGANVLTF	TGTGCCAGCACCCTGGGCTCTGGGGCCAACGTCCTGACTTTC
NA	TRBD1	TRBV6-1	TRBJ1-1	CASSGQGKNTEAFF	TGTGCCAGCAGTGGACAGGGGAAAAACACTGAAGCTTTCTTT
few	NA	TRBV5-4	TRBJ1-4	CASRPGGEGNEKLFF	TGCGCCAGCAGACCCGGCGGTGAGGGGAATGAAAAACTGTTTTTT
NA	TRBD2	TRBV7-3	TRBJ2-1	CASSPREGGYNEQFF	TGTGCCAGCAGCCCGCGGGAGGGCGGGTACAATGAGCAGTTCTTC
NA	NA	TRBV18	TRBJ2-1	CATHGLTSYNEQFF	TGTGCCACCCACGGACTCACCTCCTACAATGAGCAGTTCTTC
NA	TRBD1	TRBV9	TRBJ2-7	CASSISPGTGHYEQYF	TGTGCCAGCAGCATCTCCCCCGGGACAGGGCACTACGAGCAGTACTTC
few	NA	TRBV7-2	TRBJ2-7	CASIDPGRGQYF	TGTGCCAGCATCGATCCCGGACGGGGGCAGTACTTC
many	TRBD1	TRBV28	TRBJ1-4	CASTPGTGSVTNEKLFF	TGTGCCAGCACCCCGGGGACAGGGAGTGTGACTAATGAAAAACTGTTTTTT
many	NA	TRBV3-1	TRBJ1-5	CASSQETRGQPQHF	TGTGCCAGCAGCCAAGAGACACGGGGTCAGCCCCAGCATTTT
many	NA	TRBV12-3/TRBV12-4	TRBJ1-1	CASSLEGGTTEAFF	TGTGCCAGCAGTTTAGAGGGGGGGACCACTGAAGCTTTCTTT
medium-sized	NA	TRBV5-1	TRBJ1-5	CASSLSGRLSNQPQHF	TGCGCCAGCAGCTTATCGGGGAGACTTAGCAATCAGCCCCAGCATTTT
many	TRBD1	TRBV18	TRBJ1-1	CASSMDRGLGEAFF	TGTGCCAGCTCGATGGACAGGGGTCTCGGTGAAGCTTTCTTT
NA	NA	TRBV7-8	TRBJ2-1	CASSSGDREQFF	TGTGCCAGCAGCTCAGGGGACCGTGAGCAGTTCTTC
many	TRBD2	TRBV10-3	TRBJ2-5	CAISEDGSGGLETQYF	TGTGCCATCAGTGAGGATGGGAGCGGGGGCTTGGAGACCCAGTACTTC
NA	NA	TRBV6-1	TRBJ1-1	CASSEPTPGGAFF	TGTGCCAGCAGTGAACCCACTCCGGGTGGAGCTTTCTTT